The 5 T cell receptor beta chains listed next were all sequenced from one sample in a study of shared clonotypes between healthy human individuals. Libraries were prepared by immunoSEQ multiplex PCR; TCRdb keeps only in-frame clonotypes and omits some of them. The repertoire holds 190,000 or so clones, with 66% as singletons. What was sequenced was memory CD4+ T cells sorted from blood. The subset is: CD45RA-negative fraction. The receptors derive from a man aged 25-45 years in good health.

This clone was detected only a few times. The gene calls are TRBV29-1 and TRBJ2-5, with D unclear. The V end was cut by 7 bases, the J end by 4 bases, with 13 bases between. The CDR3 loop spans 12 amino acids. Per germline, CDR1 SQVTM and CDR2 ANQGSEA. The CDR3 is CSAVVPGETQYF. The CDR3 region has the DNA TGCAGCGCCGTGGTTCCGGGAGAGACCCAGTACTTC.

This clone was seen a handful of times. CDR3 in DNA: TGTGCCAGCAGCAACGGACAGGCGGGCTTTTTACCCCAGCATTTT. Its protein is CASSNGQAGFLPQHF. The chain has TRBV5-6 and TRBJ1-5; 7 bases align to TRBD1. V shed 4 bases and J 10 bases; nucleotides not matched to a gene: 14. The germline V gene encodes CDR1 SGHDT and CDR2 YYEEEE. The CDR3 runs 15 residues.

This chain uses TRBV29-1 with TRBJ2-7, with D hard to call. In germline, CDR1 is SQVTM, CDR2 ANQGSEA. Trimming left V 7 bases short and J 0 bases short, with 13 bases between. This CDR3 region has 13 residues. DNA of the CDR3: TGCAGCGCCGGAATGGCCTCCTCCTACGAGCAGTACTTC. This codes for CSAGMASSYEQYF.

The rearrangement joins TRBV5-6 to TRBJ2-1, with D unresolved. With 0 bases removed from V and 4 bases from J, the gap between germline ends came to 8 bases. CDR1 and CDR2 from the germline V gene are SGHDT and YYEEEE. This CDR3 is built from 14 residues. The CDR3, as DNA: TGTGCCAGCAGCTTGGACGAGGTATACAATGAGCAGTTCTTC. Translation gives CASSLDEVYNEQFF. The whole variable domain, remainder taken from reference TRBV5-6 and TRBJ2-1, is DAGVTQSPTHLIKTRGQQVTLRCSPKSGHDTVSWYQQALGQGPQFIFQYYEEEERQRGNFPDRFSGHQFPNYSSELNVNALLLGDSALYLCASSLDEVYNEQFFGPGTRLTVL.

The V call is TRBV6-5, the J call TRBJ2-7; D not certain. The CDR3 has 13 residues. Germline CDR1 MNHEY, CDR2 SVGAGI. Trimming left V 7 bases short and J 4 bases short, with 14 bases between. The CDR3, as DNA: TGTGCCAGCAATAGTCCAGCCGGATACGAGCAGTACTTC. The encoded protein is CASNSPAGYEQYF.